The 7 T cell receptor beta chains listed next were all sequenced from one sample in a study of radiotherapy plus CTLA-4 blockade in lung cancer. Using immunoSEQ multiplex PCR, the repertoire was profiled, and TCRdb retains in-frame clones only, with some absent. The sample lists 64,000 or so clones; approximately 65% were seen once. Source: peripheral blood, taken from a patient treated with radiotherapy plus ipilimumab. The origin of the receptors is a human donor with non-small cell lung cancer whose response to radiotherapy plus ipilimumab could not be evaluated.

The chain uses TRBV28 and TRBJ1-1; D not resolved. V lost 7 bases to trimming and J lost 0 bases, with 18 bases between them. The CDR3 extends over 16 amino acids. Germline-derived CDR1 and CDR2 are MDHEN and SYDVKM. CDR3 bases: TGTGCCAGCAACCTTATCGGCAGGAACATGAACACTGAAGCTTTCTTT. This encodes CASNLIGRNMNTEAFF.

This chain uses TRBV4-2 with TRBJ1-2; 7 bases match TRBD1. CDR1 and CDR2 (germline): LGHNA, YNFKEQ. The CDR3 sequence is 15 residues long. With 5 bases clipped from V and 5 bases from J, the junction kept 11 bases outside the gene matches. The CDR3 bases are TGTGCCAGCAGCTTGGGCAGGGGGGAGCCTTATGGCTACACCTTC. It encodes CASSLGRGEPYGYTF.

By proportion, this clone is medium-sized (0.01 to 0.1%). This rearrangement joins TRBV28 to TRBJ1-4; D might be TRBD1 (5 bases). Germline loops: CDR1 MDHEN, CDR2 SYDVKM. The CDR3 has 14 residues. Trimming left V 3 bases short and J 7 bases short, with 12 bases between. In DNA, the CDR3 is TGTGCCAGCAGTTTGGGGGGGGTAGGTGAAAAACTGTTTTTT. The encoded protein is CASSLGGVGEKLFF. Supplemented by reference TRBV28 and TRBJ1-4, the full variable domain reads DVKVTQSSRYLVKRTGEKVFLECVQDMDHENMFWYRQDPGLGLRLIYFSYDVKMKEKGDIPEGYSVSREKKERFSLILESASTNQTSMYLCASSLGGVGEKLFFGSGTQLSVL.

The gene calls are TRBV6-5 and TRBJ1-1; D unresolved. Trimming removed 6 bases at V and 1 base at J, with 12 bases between. The CDR3 runs to 14 residues. Germline assignment: CDR1 MNHEY and CDR2 SVGAGI. In nucleotides, the CDR3 is TGTGCCAGCAGACGGAGCTTGGGGAACACTGAAGCTTTCTTT. Protein sequence: CASRRSLGNTEAFF.

This chain uses TRBV30 with TRBJ2-7; D is unresolved. The germline V gene has CDR1 GTSNPN and CDR2 SVGIG (reference sequence). The CDR3 has 13 amino acids. V lost 1 base to trimming and J lost 4 bases, with 11 bases between them. The CDR3 sequence: CAWSGAARYEQYF. As DNA, the CDR3 is TGTGCCTGGAGTGGGGCAGCCCGTTACGAGCAGTACTTC.

This clone was recorded a few times. One end of the junction does not line up with germline, which may come from a read error. V usage is TRBV11-2 and J usage is TRBJ1-1, with 8 bases that match TRBD1. The CDR3 is 16 amino acids. Germline CDR1 is SGHAT and CDR2 is FQNNGV. The CDR3 sequence is CASSHRTGNLNTEAFF. In DNA, the CDR3 is TGCGCCAGCAGCCATCGGACAGGGAATTTGAACACTGAAGCTTTCTTT. Full variable domain (remainder filled in from reference TRBV11-2 and TRBJ1-1): EAGVAQSPRYKIIEKRQSVAFWCNPISGHATLYWYQQILGQGPKLLIQFQNNGVVDDSQLPKDRFSAERLKGVDSTLKIQPAKLEDSAVYLCASSHRTGNLNTEAFFGQGTRLTVV.

The CDR3 here is CASSQDLTSGPQETQYF. The CDR3 region has the DNA TGCGCCAGCAGCCAAGATTTGACTAGCGGGCCACAAGAGACCCAGTACTTC. This chain connects TRBV4-1 to TRBJ2-5; 10 bases line up with TRBD2. Germline loops: CDR1 MGHRA, CDR2 YSYEKL. V was clipped by 0 bases and J by 2 bases; unmatched bases: 6. The CDR3 extends over 17 amino acids.